What follows are 32 T cell receptor beta chains derived from one specimen sequenced in a study of beta chain features in type 1 diabetes. Overall study results and limits: The study found moderately but significantly shorter TCRB CDR3s in all four CD4+ subsets of Type 1 diabetes patients.

The whole isolated RNA underwent reverse transcription, so sequencing captured expressed TCRB transcripts. The method was immunoSEQ multiplex PCR; TCRdb's version includes in-frame clones alone and lacks a portion of them. The sample holds about 160,000 clones, roughly 7.1% seen once. These TCRs' antigens remain unknown. Material for sequencing was central memory CD4+ T cells from blood. The receptor source for this set is a woman aged 35 to 49 with type 1 diabetes.

This chain connects TRBV5-4 to TRBJ2-1; D remains ambiguous. CDR1 and CDR2 (germline): SGHNT, YYREEE (reference sequence). Trimming left V 1 base short and J 7 bases short, with 9 bases between. CDR3 length: 13 amino acids. CDR3 nucleotides: TGTGCCAGCAGCTTGAAGCGAATAAATGAGCAGTTCTTC. Its protein is CASSLKRINEQFF. The whole variable domain, filled in from reference TRBV5-4 and TRBJ2-1, reads ETGVTQSPTHLIKTRGQQVTLRCSSQSGHNTVSWYQQALGQGPQFIFQYYREEENGRGNFPPRFSGLQFPNYSSELNVNALELDDSALYLCASSLKRINEQFFGPGTRLTVL.

This clone was counted a few times. This sequence joins TRBV5-1 and TRBJ2-6; tentative D call: TRBD1 (5 bases). This CDR3 has 14 amino acids. Germline V gene sequence: CDR1 SGHRS, CDR2 YFSETQ. Trimming removed 4 bases from V and 3 bases from J, with 8 bases in between. The CDR3 here is CASSRGGGANVLTF. The CDR3 coding sequence is TGCGCCAGCAGCAGGGGTGGTGGGGCCAACGTCCTGACTTTC. The whole variable domain, filled in from reference TRBV5-1 and TRBJ2-6, reads KAGVTQTPRYLIKTRGQQVTLSCSPISGHRSVSWYQQTPGQGLQFLFEYFSETQRNKGNFPGRFSGRQFSNSRSEMNVSTLELGDSALYLCASSRGGGANVLTFGAGSRLTVL.

This clone was counted between two and nine times. The V call is TRBV9, the J call TRBJ2-3, with D possibly TRBD2 on 5 matching bases. CDR3 length: 18 amino acids. V was clipped by 0 bases and J by 5 bases, with 22 bases between them. Germline V gene lookup returns CDR1 SGDLS and CDR2 YYNGEE. The CDR3 DNA reads as TGTGCCAGCAGCGTAGACGGCGGCTCCCGGACTTACCTAGATACGCAGTATTTT. Its protein product is CASSVDGGSRTYLDTQYF.

Only a few counts were recorded for this clone. The chain carries TRBV27 and TRBJ1-5, with D possibly matching TRBD1 (5 bases). Between the trimmed V and J ends, which lost 3 bases and 4 bases, there was a span of 13 bases. The germline V gene has CDR1 MNHEY and CDR2 SMNVEV (reference sequence). The CDR3 runs to 15 residues. CDR3 nucleotides: TGTGCCAGCAGTTTTGGAAGGGGCTGGAATCAGCCCCAGCATTTT. It is translated as CASSFGRGWNQPQHF.

This chain uses TRBV15 with TRBJ2-1; TRBD1 aligns across 7 bases. This CDR3 region has 13 residues. V lost 5 bases, J lost 10 bases, and 8 bases stayed unmatched. Germline V CDR1 and CDR2: LNHNV, YYDKDF (reference sequence). CDR3 bases: TGTGCCACCAGCGGCGACAGGGTTGGAGAGCAGTTCTTC. It translates to CATSGDRVGEQFF.

The genes are TRBV5-4 and TRBJ1-4; D call uncertain. V was pared by 0 bases and J by 8 bases, with 11 bases between. Germline-derived CDR1 and CDR2 are SGHNT and YYREEE (reference sequence). The CDR3 covers 14 residues. As DNA, the CDR3 is TGTGCCAGCAGCTTGGCCGGCGGGAAGGAAAAACTGTTTTTT. It is translated as CASSLAGGKEKLFF.

This clone turned up a few times. Within the sample, other DNA sequences also encode this same CDR3. This chain connects TRBV7-8 to TRBJ2-5; 14 nucleotides match TRBD2. V was pared by 0 bases and J by 1 base, with 1 base of the junction left unmatched. CDR1 and CDR2 (germline): SGHVS, FQNEAQ. The CDR3 is 17 residues long. The CDR3: CASSLAGLAGVQETQYF. The CDR3 DNA reads TGTGCCAGCAGCTTAGCGGGACTAGCGGGGGTCCAAGAGACCCAGTACTTC.

This clone was counted a few times. The rearrangement links TRBV6-6 to TRBJ2-5; no clear D. Trimming took off 3 bases at V and 5 bases at J, with 16 bases between the two ends. The CDR3 runs to 15 residues. Germline loops: CDR1 MNHNY, CDR2 SVGAGI (reference sequence). The CDR3 region has the DNA TGTGCCAGCAGTTATGGAAGGAGTATTAGGGAGACCCAGTACTTC. This sequence encodes CASSYGRSIRETQYF.

CDR3 in amino acids: CASSGGLGGGELFF. As DNA, the CDR3 is TGCGCCAGCAGCGGGGGGTTAGGCGGAGGGGAGCTGTTTTTT. This chain uses TRBV4-1 with TRBJ2-2, with TRBD2 as a possible D gene (6 bases). Trimming pared 5 bases from V and 8 bases from J, leaving 15 bases between. The CDR3 spans 14 residues. Germline V CDR1 and CDR2: MGHRA, YSYEKL.

A few counts support this clone. This chain links TRBV29-1 with TRBJ2-4, with 11 bases that match TRBD2. Trimming took 4 bases from V and 1 from J; bases not matched to a gene: 3. There are 15 residues in the CDR3. Germline assignment: CDR1 SQVTM and CDR2 ANQGSEA. CDR3 nucleotides: TGCAGCGTTGCTACTAGCGGGGGCGCCAAAAACATTCAGTACTTC. Translation gives CSVATSGGAKNIQYF.

This clone was counted only a few times. The chain has TRBV2 and TRBJ1-2, with D perhaps TRBD1 (6 bases). The germline gives CDR1 SNHLY, CDR2 FYNNEI. Trimming removed 6 bases from V and 8 bases from J, with 13 bases in between. The CDR3 loop spans 12 amino acids. The CDR3 bases are TGTGCCAGCAGCGGGAACAGGGACGGCTACACCTTC. This translates into CASSGNRDGYTF. Filled out from reference TRBV2 and TRBJ1-2, the complete variable domain reads EPEVTQTPSHQVTQMGQEVILRCVPISNHLYFYWYRQILGQKVEFLVSFYNNEISEKSEIFDDQFSVERPDGSNFTLKIRSTKLEDSAMYFCASSGNRDGYTFGSGTRLTVV.

In this sample, this clone turned up a few times. The rearrangement uses TRBV28 and TRBJ2-7, with 8 bases identical to TRBD1. With 3 bases clipped from V and 5 bases from J, the junction kept 6 bases outside the gene matches. This CDR3 contains 14 residues. Per germline, CDR1 MDHEN and CDR2 SYDVKM. CDR3 sequence reads: CASSLTGEAHEQYF. CDR3 DNA sequence: TGTGCCAGCAGTTTGACAGGGGAAGCCCACGAGCAGTACTTC.

V is TRBV18 and J is TRBJ2-7; 7 bases agree with TRBD2. With V trimmed by 3 bases and J by 7 bases, 12 bases remained unmatched. The CDR3 consists of 15 residues. Germline-derived CDR1 and CDR2 are KGHSH and LQKENI. The CDR3 coding sequence is TGTGCCAGCTCACCCACGGGGAGCGGGGCTGGGGAGCAGTACTTC. This codes for CASSPTGSGAGEQYF.

This clone was seen only a few times. The rearrangement joins TRBV7-9 to TRBJ2-5; perhaps TRBD1 as D (6 bases). The germline gives CDR1 SEHNR, CDR2 FQNEAQ (reference sequence). The CDR3 runs to 17 residues. Trimming pared 1 base from V and 4 bases from J, leaving 19 bases between. The CDR3 DNA follows: TGTGCCAGCAGCTTAGGTTTAGGGGAATCAGGGGCAGAGACCCAGTACTTC. Amino acids: CASSLGLGESGAETQYF.

This clone was seen more than once but under ten times. The chain uses TRBV11-2 and TRBJ2-1; D possibly corresponds to TRBD1 (6 bases). V was cut by 5 bases and J by 7 bases, with 21 bases left in between. Germline V gene data show CDR1 as SGHAT and CDR2 as FQNNGV. CDR3 length: 16 residues. The CDR3 reads CASSINTGFKLNEQFF. The CDR3 DNA reads as TGTGCCAGCAGCATCAACACAGGGTTCAAACTGAATGAGCAGTTCTTC.

The rearrangement links TRBV6-6 to TRBJ2-7; TRBD1 is a possible D gene (6 bases). The V end lost 7 bases, the J end lost 4 bases, and 11 bases lay between the germline ends. This CDR3 is 12 amino acids long. CDR1 and CDR2 (germline): MNHNY, SVGAGI (reference sequence). The CDR3 loop reads CASIGQPYEQYF. The CDR3 region has the DNA TGTGCCAGCATCGGACAGCCGTACGAGCAGTACTTC.

The J gene is TRBJ1-3, the V gene TRBV18; D is possibly TRBD1 (6 bases). Germline V gene sequence: CDR1 KGHSH, CDR2 LQKENI. Trimming took off 6 bases at V and 4 bases at J, with 10 bases between the two ends. The CDR3 length is 13 residues. The CDR3 spells CASSLGQGNTIYF. Written as DNA, the CDR3 is TGTGCCAGCTCTCTCGGACAGGGAAACACCATATATTTT.

The chain carries TRBV4-3 and TRBJ2-4; TRBD1 matches at 7 bases. Germline V gene lookup returns CDR1 LGHNA and CDR2 YSLEER. This CDR3 region has 16 residues. Germline trimming cut 0 bases from V and 6 bases from J; bases unmatched to any gene: 8. CDR3 protein: CASSQESGTASNIQYF. DNA for the CDR3: TGCGCCAGCAGCCAAGAATCCGGGACAGCGTCAAACATTCAGTACTTC.

This clone was counted a few times. The chain is built from TRBV7-3 and TRBJ1-4; 7 bases fit TRBD1. There are 14 residues in the CDR3. The germline V gene has CDR1 SGHTA and CDR2 FQGTGA. J lost 8 bases, V lost 2 bases, and 5 bases had no gene match. CDR3 sequence reads: CASSLVGGAEKLFF. The CDR3 DNA sequence: TGTGCCAGCAGCTTAGTAGGGGGCGCGGAAAAACTGTTTTTT.

This clone has more than one count but fewer than ten. DNA for the CDR3: TGTGCGAGCCACCACGGGAGGTTATACAATGAGCAGTTCTTC. This sequence encodes CASHHGRLYNEQFF. This chain connects TRBV7-7 to TRBJ2-1, with 7 bases fitting TRBD2. Per the germline V gene, CDR1 is SSHAT and CDR2 is FNYEAQ (reference sequence). This CDR3 spans 14 amino acids.

The table lists this clone with a few counts. The chain links TRBV30 to TRBJ2-7, with TRBD2 as a possible D gene (6 bases). Germline CDR1 and CDR2: GTSNPN and SVGIG (reference sequence). CDR3 length: 11 amino acids. V dropped 2 bases and J dropped 6 bases, with 8 bases sitting between them. CDR3 DNA sequence: TGTGCCTGGAGTCTGGGGGGCGAGCAGTACTTC. It yields the protein CAWSLGGEQYF.

This clone was detected only a few times. The same CDR3 is also encoded by other DNA sequences in this sample. This chain uses TRBV5-1 with TRBJ2-4; D perhaps matches TRBD1 (6 bases). Germline-derived CDR1 and CDR2 are SGHRS and YFSETQ. There are 16 residues in the CDR3. The germline V and J ends were trimmed by 1 base and 0 bases, with 11 bases remaining between them. In DNA form, the CDR3 reads TGCGCCAGCAGCTTGCTGGGGGCTGGAGCCAAAAACATTCAGTACTTC. As protein: CASSLLGAGAKNIQYF.

This clone was detected only a few times. V is TRBV5-8 and J is TRBJ2-7; D gene uncertain. V lost 4 bases and J lost 4, with 12 bases in between. This CDR3 is built from 13 residues. Germline CDR1 and CDR2: SGHTS and YDEGEE. CDR3 sequence reads: CASSHRGPYEQYF. The CDR3 nucleotides are TGTGCCAGCAGCCACCGCGGCCCGTACGAGCAGTACTTC. The full variable domain, its missing parts supplied by reference TRBV5-8 and TRBJ2-7, is EAGVTQSPTHLIKTRGQQATLRCSPISGHTSVYWYQQALGLGLQFLLWYDEGEERNRGNFPPRFSGRQFPNYSSELNVNALELEDSALYLCASSHRGPYEQYFGPGTRLTVT.

In this sample, this clone turned up a few times. This rearrangement joins TRBV4-3 to TRBJ2-2; TRBD1 aligns across 8 bases. V dropped 0 bases and J dropped 4; count of bases not matched to a gene: 10. Germline CDR1 reads LGHNA; CDR2 reads YSLEER. This CDR3 has 18 amino acids. The CDR3: CASSQDRGQAGSTGELFF. Here the CDR3 DNA reads TGCGCCAGCAGCCAAGATCGGGGACAGGCTGGAAGCACCGGGGAGCTGTTTTTT.

This clone showed up just a few times. The chain employs TRBV29-1 and TRBJ2-3; 8 bases line up with TRBD2. The ends lost 7 bases at V and 12 bases at J; junction bases unmatched: 12. The CDR3 totals 12 residues. Germline CDR1 reads SQVTM; CDR2 reads ANQGSEA. The CDR3 spells CSGDSSGSRQYF. The CDR3 DNA reads TGCAGCGGAGACTCTAGCGGGTCCCGCCAGTATTTT.

Only a few counts were recorded for this clone. This chain links TRBV7-6 with TRBJ1-5; D is unclear. Germline-derived CDR1 and CDR2 are SGHVS and FNYEAQ. Trimming stripped 3 bases from V and 5 bases from J, with 8 bases between. CDR3 length equals 13 residues. The CDR3 sequence: CASSFGVYQPQHF. DNA for the CDR3: TGTGCCAGCAGCTTCGGAGTGTATCAGCCCCAGCATTTT.

This clone was picked up a small number of times. This chain connects TRBV9 to TRBJ2-5, with TRBD2 as a possible D gene (5 bases). In germline, CDR1 is SGDLS, CDR2 YYNGEE. There are 13 residues in the CDR3. With 1 base removed from V and 6 bases from J, the gap between germline ends came to 10 bases. The CDR3 nucleotides read TGTGCCAGCAGCGTACGGGGTGAGCAGACCCAGTACTTC. The encoded protein is CASSVRGEQTQYF.

The chain uses TRBV7-6 and TRBJ2-3; TRBD2 is a possible D gene (5 bases). Germline CDR1 is SGHVS and CDR2 is FNYEAQ. This CDR3 region has 13 residues. Between the trimmed V and J ends, which lost 1 base and 3 bases, there was a span of 5 bases. The CDR3 is CASSLGRTDTQYF. The DNA of the CDR3 is TGTGCCAGCAGCTTAGGGAGGACAGATACGCAGTATTTT.

This chain uses TRBV7-3 with TRBJ2-2; 7 bases align to TRBD2. Per the germline V gene, CDR1 is SGHTA and CDR2 is FQGTGA. This CDR3 comprises 16 residues. The trim removed 2 bases at V and 1 base at J, leaving 4 bases unmatched. Written as DNA, the CDR3 is TGTGCCAGCAGCTTATATCCTAGCGGGAACACCGGGGAGCTGTTTTTT. Its protein is CASSLYPSGNTGELFF.

This clone was recorded a few times. The rearrangement joins TRBV5-4 to TRBJ2-3; 8 bases are shared with TRBD2. Germline lookup yields CDR1 SGHNT and CDR2 YYREEE (reference sequence). The V gene end was trimmed by 4 bases and the J gene end by 5 bases; junction bases not matched to a gene: 15. The CDR3 extends over 17 amino acids. CDR3 nucleotide sequence: TGTGCCAGCAGCCCCTCCCTGGGGAGCGGGGGAAAAGATACGCAGTATTTT. This sequence encodes CASSPSLGSGGKDTQYF.

This clone turned up a few times. J is TRBJ2-5 and V is TRBV5-8; D possibly corresponds to TRBD2 (6 bases). CDR1 is SGHTS and CDR2 is YDEGEE in the germline V gene. CDR3 size: 14 residues. V was pared by 3 bases and J by 2 bases, with 11 bases between. The DNA of the CDR3 is TGTGCCAGCAGCTCGCGGACTACTCAAGAGACCCAGTACTTC. Translation: CASSSRTTQETQYF.

The chain has TRBV2 and TRBJ1-5; D is uncertain. CDR3 size: 12 residues. V was cut by 3 bases and J by 4 bases, with 4 bases left in between. Germline V lookup: CDR1 SNHLY, CDR2 FYNNEI. This chain's CDR3 is CASSDTNQPQHF. As DNA, the CDR3 is TGTGCCAGCAGTGACACAAATCAGCCCCAGCATTTT.